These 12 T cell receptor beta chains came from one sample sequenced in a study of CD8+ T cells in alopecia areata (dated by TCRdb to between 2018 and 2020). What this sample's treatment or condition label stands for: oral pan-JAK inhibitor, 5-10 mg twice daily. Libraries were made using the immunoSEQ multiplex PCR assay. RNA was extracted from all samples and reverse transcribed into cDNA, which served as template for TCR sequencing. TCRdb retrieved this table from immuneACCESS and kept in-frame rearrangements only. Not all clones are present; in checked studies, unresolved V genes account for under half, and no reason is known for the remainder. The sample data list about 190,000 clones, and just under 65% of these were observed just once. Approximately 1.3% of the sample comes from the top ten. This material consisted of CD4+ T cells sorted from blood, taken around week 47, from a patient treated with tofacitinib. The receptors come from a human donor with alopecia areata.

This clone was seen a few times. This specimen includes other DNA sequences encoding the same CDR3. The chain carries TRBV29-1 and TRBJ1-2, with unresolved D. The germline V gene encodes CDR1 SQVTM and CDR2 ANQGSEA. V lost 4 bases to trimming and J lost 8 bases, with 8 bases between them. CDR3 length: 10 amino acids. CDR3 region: CSVGEGGYTF. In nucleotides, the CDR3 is TGCAGCGTTGGGGAGGGAGGCTACACCTTC.

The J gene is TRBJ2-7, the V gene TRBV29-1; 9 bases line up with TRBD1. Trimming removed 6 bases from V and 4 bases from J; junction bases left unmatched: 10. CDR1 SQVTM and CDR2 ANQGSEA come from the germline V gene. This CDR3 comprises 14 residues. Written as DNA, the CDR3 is TGCAGCGTGGGGGGGACAGGGCGAGTATACGAGCAGTACTTC. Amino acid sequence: CSVGGTGRVYEQYF.

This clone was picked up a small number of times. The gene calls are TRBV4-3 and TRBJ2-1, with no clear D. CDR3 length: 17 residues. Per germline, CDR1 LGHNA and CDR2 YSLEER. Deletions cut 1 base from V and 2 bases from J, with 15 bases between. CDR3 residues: CASSQAGRSVPYNEQFF. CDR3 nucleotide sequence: TGCGCCAGCAGCCAAGCGGGTCGGTCGGTACCCTACAATGAGCAGTTCTTC.

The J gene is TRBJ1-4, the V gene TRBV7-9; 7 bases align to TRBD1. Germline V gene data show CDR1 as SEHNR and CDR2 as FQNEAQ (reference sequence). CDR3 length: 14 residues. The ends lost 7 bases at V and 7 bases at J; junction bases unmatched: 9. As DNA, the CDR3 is TGTGCCAGCAAAACCGGGACAGTGGGTGAAAAACTGTTTTTT. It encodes CASKTGTVGEKLFF.

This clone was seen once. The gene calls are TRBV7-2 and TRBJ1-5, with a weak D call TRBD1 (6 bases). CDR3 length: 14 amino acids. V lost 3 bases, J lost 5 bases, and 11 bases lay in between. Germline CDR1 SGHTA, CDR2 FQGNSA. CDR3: CASSFAGGDQPQHF. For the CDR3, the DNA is TGTGCCAGCAGCTTCGCGGGGGGCGATCAGCCCCAGCATTTT.

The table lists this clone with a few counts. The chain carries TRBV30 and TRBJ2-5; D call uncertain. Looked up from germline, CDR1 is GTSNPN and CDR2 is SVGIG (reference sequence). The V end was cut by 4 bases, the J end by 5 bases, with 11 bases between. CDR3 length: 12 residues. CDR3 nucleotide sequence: TGTGCCTGGATGAAAGGTTATGAGACCCAGTACTTC. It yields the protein CAWMKGYETQYF. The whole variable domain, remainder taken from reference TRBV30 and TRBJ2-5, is SQTIHQWPATLVQPVGSPLSLECTVEGTSNPNLYWYRQAAGRGLQLLFYSVGIGQISSEVPQNLSASRPQDRQFILSSKKLLLSDSGFYLCAWMKGYETQYFGPGTRLLVL.

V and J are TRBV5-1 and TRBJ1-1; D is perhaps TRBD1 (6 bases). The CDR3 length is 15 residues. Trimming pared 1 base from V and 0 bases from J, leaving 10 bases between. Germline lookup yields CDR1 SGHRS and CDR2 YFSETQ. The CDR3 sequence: CASSLSGEVNTEAFF. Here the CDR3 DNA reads TGCGCCAGCAGCTTGTCAGGGGAAGTGAACACTGAAGCTTTCTTT.

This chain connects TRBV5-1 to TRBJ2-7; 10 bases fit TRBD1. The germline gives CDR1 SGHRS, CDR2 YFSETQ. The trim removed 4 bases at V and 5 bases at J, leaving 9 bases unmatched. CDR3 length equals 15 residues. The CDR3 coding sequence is TGCGCCAGCAGCCCACTCGGGACAGGGGTTGACGAGCAGTACTTC. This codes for CASSPLGTGVDEQYF.

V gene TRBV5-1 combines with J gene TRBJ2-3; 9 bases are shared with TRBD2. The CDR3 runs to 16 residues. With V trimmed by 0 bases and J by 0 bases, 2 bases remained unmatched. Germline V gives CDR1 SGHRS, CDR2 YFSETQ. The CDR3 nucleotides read TGCGCCAGCAGCTTGGCCGGGACTAGCAGCACAGATACGCAGTATTTT. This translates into CASSLAGTSSTDTQYF.

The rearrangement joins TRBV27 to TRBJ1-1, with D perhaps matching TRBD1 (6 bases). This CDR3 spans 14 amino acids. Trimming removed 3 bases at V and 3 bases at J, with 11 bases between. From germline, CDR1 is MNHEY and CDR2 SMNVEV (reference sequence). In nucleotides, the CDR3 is TGTGCCAGCAGTTTCCAGGGGTCCTACACTGAAGCTTTCTTT. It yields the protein CASSFQGSYTEAFF.

Written as DNA, the CDR3 is TGTGCCAGTAGTATTGCCGCTGGCAGGAGTAATCAGCCCCAGCATTTT. Translation: CASSIAAGRSNQPQHF. The chain couples TRBV19 to TRBJ1-5; D is undetermined. Germline loops: CDR1 LNHDA, CDR2 SQIVND (reference sequence). Trimming cost V 3 bases and J 4 bases, with 16 bases left between them. CDR3 length: 16 amino acids.

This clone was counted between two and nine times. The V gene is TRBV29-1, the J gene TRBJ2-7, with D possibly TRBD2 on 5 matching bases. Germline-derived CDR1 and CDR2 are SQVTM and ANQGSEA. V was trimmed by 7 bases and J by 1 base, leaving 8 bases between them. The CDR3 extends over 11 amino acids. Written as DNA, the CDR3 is TGCAGCGCCCGGACTTCCTACGAGCAGTACTTC. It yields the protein CSARTSYEQYF.